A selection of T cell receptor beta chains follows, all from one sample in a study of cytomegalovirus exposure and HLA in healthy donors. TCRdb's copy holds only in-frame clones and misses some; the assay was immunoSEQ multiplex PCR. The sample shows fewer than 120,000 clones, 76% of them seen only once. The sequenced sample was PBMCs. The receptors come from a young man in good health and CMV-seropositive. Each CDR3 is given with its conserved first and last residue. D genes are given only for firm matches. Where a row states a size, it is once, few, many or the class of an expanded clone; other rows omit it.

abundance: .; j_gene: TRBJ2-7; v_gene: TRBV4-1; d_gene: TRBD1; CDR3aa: CASSQEGVGQGYEQYF; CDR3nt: TGCGCCAGCAGCCAAGAAGGGGTCGGACAGGGCTACGAGCAGTACTTC
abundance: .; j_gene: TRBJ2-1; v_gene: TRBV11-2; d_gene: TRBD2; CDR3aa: CASSLVAGGRDEQFF; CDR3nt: TGTGCCAGCAGCTTAGTGGCGGGGGGGAGGGATGAGCAGTTCTTC
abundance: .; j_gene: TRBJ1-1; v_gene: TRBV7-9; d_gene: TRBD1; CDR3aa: CASSRRDRAPSTEAFF; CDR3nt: TGTGCCAGCAGCCGCCGGGACAGGGCTCCGAGCACTGAAGCTTTCTTT
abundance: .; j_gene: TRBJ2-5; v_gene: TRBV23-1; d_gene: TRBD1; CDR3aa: CASSQLDRGMETQYF; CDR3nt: TGCGCCAGCAGTCAATTGGACAGGGGGATGGAGACCCAGTACTTC
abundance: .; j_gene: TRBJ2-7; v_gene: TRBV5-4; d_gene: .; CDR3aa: CASSLRGEQYF; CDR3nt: TGTGCCAGCAGCCTCCGGGGCGAGCAGTACTTC
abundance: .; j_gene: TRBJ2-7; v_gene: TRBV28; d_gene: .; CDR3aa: CASSTPTGTYEQYF; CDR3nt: TGTGCCAGCAGTACCCCGACAGGAACCTACGAGCAGTACTTC
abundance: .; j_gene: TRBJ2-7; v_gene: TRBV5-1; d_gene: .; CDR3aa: CATYLEELSYEQYF; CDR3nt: TGCGCCACCTATTTGGAGGAGCTCTCCTACGAGCAGTACTTC
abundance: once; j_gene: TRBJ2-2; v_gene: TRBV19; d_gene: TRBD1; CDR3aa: CASSPGTGSTGELFF; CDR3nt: TGTGCCAGTTCCCCCGGGACAGGGAGCACCGGGGAGCTGTTTTTT
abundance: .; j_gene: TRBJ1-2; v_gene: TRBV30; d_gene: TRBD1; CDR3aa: CAWRYRGNYGYTF; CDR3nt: TGTGCCTGGAGATACAGGGGGAACTATGGCTACACCTTC
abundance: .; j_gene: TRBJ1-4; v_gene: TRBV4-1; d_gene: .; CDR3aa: CASSQERGTANEKLFF; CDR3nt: TGCGCCAGCAGCCAAGAGCGGGGTACGGCTAATGAAAAACTGTTTTTT
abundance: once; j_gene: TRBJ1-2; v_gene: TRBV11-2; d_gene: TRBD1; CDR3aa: CASSLVDRGTYGYTF; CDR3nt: TGTGCCAGCAGCTTAGTGGACAGGGGTACTTATGGCTACACCTTC
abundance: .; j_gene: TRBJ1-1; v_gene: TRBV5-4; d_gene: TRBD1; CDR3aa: CASSKEGQTNTEAFF; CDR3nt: TGTGCCAGCAGCAAGGAGGGACAGACGAACACTGAAGCTTTCTTT
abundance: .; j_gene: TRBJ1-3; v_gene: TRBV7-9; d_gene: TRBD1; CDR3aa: CASSSPQGNGNTIYF; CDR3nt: TGTGCCAGCAGCTCGCCACAGGGGAATGGAAACACCATATATTTT
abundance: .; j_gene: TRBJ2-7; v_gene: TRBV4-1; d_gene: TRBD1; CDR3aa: CASSLGQDSPVEQYF; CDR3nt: TGCGCCAGCAGCCTCGGACAGGACTCCCCTGTCGAGCAGTACTTC
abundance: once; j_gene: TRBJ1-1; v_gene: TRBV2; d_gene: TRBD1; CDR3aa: CASSEGGTGLGNTEAFF; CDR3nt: TGTGCCAGCAGCGAAGGGGGGACAGGGTTAGGGAACACTGAAGCTTTCTTT
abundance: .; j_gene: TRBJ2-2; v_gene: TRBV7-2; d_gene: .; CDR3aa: CASSPLGAGELFF; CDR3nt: TGTGCCAGCAGCCCGCTCGGGGCCGGGGAGCTGTTTTTT
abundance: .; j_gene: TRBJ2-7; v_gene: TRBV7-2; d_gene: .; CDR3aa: CASSLRGQPSSYEQYF; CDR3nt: TGTGCCAGCAGCTTAAGAGGACAGCCAAGCTCCTACGAGCAGTACTTC
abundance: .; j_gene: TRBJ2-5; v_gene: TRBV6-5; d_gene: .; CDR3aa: CASSYSRGDETQYF; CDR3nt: TGTGCCAGCAGTTACTCGCGAGGTGATGAGACCCAGTACTTC
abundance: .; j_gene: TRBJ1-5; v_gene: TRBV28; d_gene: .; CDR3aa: CASSTSGEEQPQHF; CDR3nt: TGTGCCAGCAGTACTAGCGGGGAGGAGCAGCCCCAGCATTTT
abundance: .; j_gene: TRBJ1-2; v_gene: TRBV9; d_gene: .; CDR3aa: CASSATGGIYGYTF; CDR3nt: TGTGCCAGCAGCGCCACGGGGGGGATCTATGGCTACACCTTC
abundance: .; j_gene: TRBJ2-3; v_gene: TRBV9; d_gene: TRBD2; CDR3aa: CASSGPGLAGGLDTQYF; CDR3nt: TGTGCCAGCAGCGGACCGGGACTAGCGGGGGGGCTTGATACGCAGTATTTT
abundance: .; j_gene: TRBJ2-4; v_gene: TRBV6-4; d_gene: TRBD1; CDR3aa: CAVTGVAQNIQYF; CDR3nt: TGTGCCGTGACAGGGGTGGCCCAAAACATTCAGTACTTC
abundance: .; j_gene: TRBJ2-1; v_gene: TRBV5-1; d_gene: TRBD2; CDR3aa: CASSVSGGGVREQFF; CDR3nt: TGCGCCAGCAGCGTTAGCGGGGGTGGGGTTCGGGAGCAGTTCTTC
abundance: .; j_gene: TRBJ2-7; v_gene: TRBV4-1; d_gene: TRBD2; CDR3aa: CASSLGPGLADEQYF; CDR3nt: TGCGCCAGCAGCCTCGGACCGGGACTAGCGGACGAGCAGTACTTC
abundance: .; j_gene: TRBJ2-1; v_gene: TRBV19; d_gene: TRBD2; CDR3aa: CASSIGASGGSEQFF; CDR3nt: TGTGCCAGTAGTATAGGGGCTAGCGGGGGATCTGAGCAGTTCTTC
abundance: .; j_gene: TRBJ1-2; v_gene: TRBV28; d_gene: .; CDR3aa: CASSWPLTPNYGYTF; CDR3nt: TGTGCCAGCAGTTGGCCCCTTACACCGAACTATGGCTACACCTTC
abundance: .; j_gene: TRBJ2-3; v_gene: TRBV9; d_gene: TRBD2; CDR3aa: CASSGRRGGRTDTQYF; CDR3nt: TGTGCCAGCAGCGGCCGGCGGGGGGGCCGGACAGATACGCAGTATTTT
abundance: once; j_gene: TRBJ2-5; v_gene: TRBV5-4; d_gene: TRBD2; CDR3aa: CASSLYIAGGEETQYF; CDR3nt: TGTGCCAGCAGCTTGTATATAGCGGGGGGAGAAGAGACCCAGTACTTC
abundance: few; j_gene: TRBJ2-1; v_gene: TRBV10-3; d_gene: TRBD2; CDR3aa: CATLAGGTSSYNEQFF; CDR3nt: TGTGCCACTCTAGCGGGGGGGACGAGCTCCTACAATGAGCAGTTCTTC
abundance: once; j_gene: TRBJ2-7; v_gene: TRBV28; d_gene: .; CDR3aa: CASSFGGGGYEQYF; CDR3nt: TGTGCCAGCAGTTTTGGTGGAGGAGGCTACGAGCAGTACTTC
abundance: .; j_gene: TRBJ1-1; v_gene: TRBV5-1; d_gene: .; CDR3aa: CASSLGQGQGTEAFF; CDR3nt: TGCGCCAGCAGCTTGGGGCAGGGGCAAGGGACTGAAGCTTTCTTT
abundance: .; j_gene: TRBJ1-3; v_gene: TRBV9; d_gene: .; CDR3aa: CASSVEGGLRGNTIYF; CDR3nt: TGTGCCAGCAGCGTAGAAGGAGGGCTAAGGGGAAACACCATATATTTT
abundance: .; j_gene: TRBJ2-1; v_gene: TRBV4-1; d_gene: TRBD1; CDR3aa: CASSNRGYEQFF; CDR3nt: TGCGCCAGCAGTAACAGGGGGTATGAGCAGTTCTTC
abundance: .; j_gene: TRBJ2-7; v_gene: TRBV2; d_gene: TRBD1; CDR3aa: CASSEAAGTGGREQYF; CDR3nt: TGTGCCAGCAGTGAAGCGGCCGGGACAGGGGGGCGCGAGCAGTACTTC
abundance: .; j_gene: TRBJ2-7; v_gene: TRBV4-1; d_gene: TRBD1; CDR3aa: CASSQDSGQGYEQYF; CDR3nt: TGCGCCAGCAGCCAAGATAGTGGACAGGGCTACGAGCAGTACTTC
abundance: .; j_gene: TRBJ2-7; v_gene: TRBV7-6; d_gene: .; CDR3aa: CASSLGSGGTYEQYF; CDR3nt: TGTGCCAGCAGCTTAGGAAGCGGTGGGACCTACGAGCAGTACTTC
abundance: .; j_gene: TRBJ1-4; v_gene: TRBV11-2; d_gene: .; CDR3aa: CASSLVLGAEEKLFF; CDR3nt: TGTGCCAGCAGCTTAGTTTTGGGGGCAGAGGAAAAACTGTTTTTT
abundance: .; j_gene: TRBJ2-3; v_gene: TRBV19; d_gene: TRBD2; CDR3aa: CASSSSTSGGDTQYF; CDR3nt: TGTGCCAGTAGTAGCTCGACTAGCGGGGGAGATACGCAGTATTTT
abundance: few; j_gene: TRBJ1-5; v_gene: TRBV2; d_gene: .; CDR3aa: CASSRDTYQPQHF; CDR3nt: TGTGCCAGCAGTCGGGACACCTATCAGCCCCAGCATTTT
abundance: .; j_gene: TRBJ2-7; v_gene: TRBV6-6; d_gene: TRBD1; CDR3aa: CASRGTGGGKQYF; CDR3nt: TGTGCCAGCAGGGGGACAGGGGGCGGGAAGCAGTACTTC